The 27 T cell receptor beta chains given below trace back to one sample, sequenced in a study of blood T cells in healthy people across ages. Together with a sample-barcoded 5' primer, a J-beta primer mix was included in a second PCR lasting roughly 6 to 12 cycles. TCRdb ran MiXCR on the 5' RACE reads and lists one entry per CDR3 protein. Among some 640,000 distinct CDR3 sequences listed, roughly 30% were seen once. The source material was blood. The receptor set was obtained from a woman older than 75 in good health.

The sample holds many counts of this clonotype. The genes are TRBV12-3 or TRBV12-4 and TRBJ2-3; TRBD2 might be the D (6 bases). CDR3 length: 16 amino acids. With 7 bases removed from V and 6 bases from J, the gap between germline ends came to 23 bases. CDR3 in DNA: TGTGCCAGCAAGAGCCGGGGGACTTCTTTTAACGATACGCAGTATTTT. This encodes CASKSRGTSFNDTQYF.

In the case of this clonotype: This may arise from a read error, as a much more abundant clone is one base away. In DNA form, the CDR3 reads TGTGCCAGCAGCCTCGACAGGGTACATGAGCAGTACTTC. It codes for CASSLDRVHEQYF. The V and J genes are TRBV11-2 and TRBJ2-5, with 7 bases fitting TRBD1. Germline V gene data show CDR1 as SGHAT and CDR2 as FQNNGV. The length of the CDR3 is 13 residues. Losses at the gene ends were 5 bases for V and 11 bases for J; bases not matched to a gene: 11.

In this sample, this clonotype turned up a few times. The chain couples TRBV18 to TRBJ1-1; D unresolved. V was trimmed by 1 base and J by 5 bases, leaving 8 bases between them. Germline CDR1 reads KGHSH; CDR2 reads LQKENI. The CDR3 covers 13 residues. In DNA, the CDR3 is TGTGCCAGCTCACCACGGGAGAAGACTGAAGCTTTCTTT. Its protein product is CASSPREKTEAFF.

The chain combines TRBV7-8 with TRBJ2-3; TRBD2 aligns across 11 bases. V was clipped by 1 base and J by 4 bases; unmatched bases: 4. CDR3 size: 16 residues. CDR1 and CDR2 (germline): SGHVS, FQNEAQ. The DNA of the CDR3 is TGTGCCAGCAGCTTAGATAGCGGGGGGGTAGCAGATACGCAGTATTTT. Translating gives CASSLDSGGVADTQYF.

This chain uses TRBV5-5 with TRBJ2-2; TRBD2 is a possible D gene (6 bases). Trimming took 0 bases from V and 6 from J, leaving 21 bases between them. The CDR3 extends over 18 amino acids. CDR1 is SGHKS, CDR2 YYEKEE, per germline (reference sequence). In nucleotides, the CDR3 is TGTGCCAGCAGCTTGGTGGCGGGGATAGGGACGTACGCCGGGGAGCTGTTTTTT. Translated: CASSLVAGIGTYAGELFF.

This clonotype came up many times. The chain couples TRBV3-1 to TRBJ2-7; D not resolved. The CDR3 loop spans 16 amino acids. V lost 0 bases and J lost 0, with 12 bases in between. Germline V gives CDR1 LGHDT, CDR2 YNNKEL (reference sequence). The CDR3 reads CASSQDMLASSYEQYF. DNA for the CDR3: TGTGCCAGCAGCCAAGATATGCTTGCTAGCTCCTACGAGCAGTACTTC.

The gene calls are TRBV6-5 and TRBJ1-6, with 7 bases that match TRBD1. Germline CDR1 and CDR2: MNHEY and SVGAGI. V shed 6 bases and J 7 bases; nucleotides not matched to a gene: 9. CDR3 length equals 15 residues. The chain's CDR3 is CASRRRQGRNSPLHF. The DNA of the CDR3 is TGTGCCAGCAGACGGAGACAGGGTAGGAATTCACCCCTCCACTTT.

This clonotype has a handful of counts. The genes are TRBV2 and TRBJ1-6; D ambiguous. V lost 3 bases and J lost 10, with 10 bases in between. This CDR3 has 13 amino acids. Germline V gene data show CDR1 as SNHLY and CDR2 as FYNNEI. The CDR3 loop is CASSDTERSPLHF. CDR3 DNA sequence: TGTGCCAGCAGTGATACCGAGAGATCACCCCTCCACTTT.

This sequence joins TRBV7-3 and TRBJ2-5; no clear D gene. Trimming shortened V by 5 bases and J by 4 bases, and 11 bases separated the two germline ends. Germline V gene sequence: CDR1 SGHTA, CDR2 FQGTGA. The CDR3 consists of 13 residues. CDR3 residues: CASSQFSSETQYF. DNA for the CDR3: TGTGCCAGCAGCCAATTCTCCTCAGAGACCCAGTACTTC.

Concerning this clonotype itself: This may be a read error, as it is one base from a much larger clone. The chain links TRBV5-1 to TRBJ2-1; tentatively, D is TRBD2 (5 bases). This CDR3 contains 13 residues. Germline V gene lookup returns CDR1 SGHRS and CDR2 YFSETQ. The CDR3 DNA sequence: TGCACCAGCAGCTCGGACTTCTTAGGGGAGCAGTTCTTC. Its translation: CTSSSDFLGEQFF.

The rearrangement uses TRBV21-1 and TRBJ2-1. The J call is in doubt because the DNA end fits TRBJ2-7 better. TRBV21-1 is marked as a pseudogene. CDR3 length equals 16 residues. The CDR3 region is CASSSAGLSYYNEQYF. The CDR3 nucleotides read TGTGCCAGCAGTTCGGCAGGCCTATCGTACTACAATGAGCAGTACTTC.

This clonotype was observed a single time. The chain combines TRBV6-2 or TRBV6-3 with TRBJ2-3; possible D gene TRBD1, 6 bases. The germline CDR1 and CDR2 sequences are MNHEY and SVGEGT. The CDR3 contains 16 residues. The V gene lost 11 bases and the J gene lost 5 bases, with 26 bases spanning the gap. CDR3 DNA: TGTGCCGCCGCCCAAGGGGGACAAACGGCGGGAGATACGCAGTATTTT. Translation gives CAAAQGGQTAGDTQYF.

As regards this clonotype: The junction does not match germline at one end; this may be a read error. This sequence joins TRBV12-3 or TRBV12-4 and TRBJ2-3, with D unclear. The CDR3 runs to 15 residues. DNA for the CDR3: TGTGCCAGCAGTTTAGTGTCAGCGAGCACAGATGCGCAGTATTTT. Translating gives CASSLVSASTDAQYF.

The rearrangement joins TRBV6-5 to TRBJ2-5; either TRBD1 or TRBD2 may supply D (5 bases each). V dropped 0 bases and J dropped 2 bases, with 16 bases sitting between them. The CDR3 runs to 17 residues. Germline V gives CDR1 MNHEY, CDR2 SVGAGI. The CDR3 DNA sequence: TGTGCCAGCAGTTACTCACGTCGGACACGGGAACAAGAGACCCAGTACTTC. This codes for CASSYSRRTREQETQYF.

This clonotype was seen at least ten times. J is TRBJ2-7 and V is TRBV12-3 or TRBV12-4; D remains unclear. Trimming removed 0 bases at V and 2 bases at J, with 11 bases between. The CDR3 is 15 amino acids. In DNA form, the CDR3 reads TGTGCCAGCAGTTTAGCCTCCGGGTTGGCCTACGAGCAGTACTTC. It yields the protein CASSLASGLAYEQYF.

The sample holds many counts of this clonotype. V gene TRBV5-1 combines with J gene TRBJ2-3, with TRBD1 matching over 7 bases. Trimming at V came to 6 bases and at J to 0 bases, leaving 7 bases not matched to a gene. This CDR3 region has 15 residues. Per germline, CDR1 SGHRS and CDR2 YFSETQ. The CDR3 spells CASTPRGQSTDTQYF. CDR3 bases: TGCGCCAGCACGCCTCGGGGACAGAGCACAGATACGCAGTATTTT.

In this sample, this clonotype turned up many times. This chain connects TRBV7-2 to TRBJ2-5; 10 bases line up with TRBD2. The CDR3 contains 16 residues. Germline lookup yields CDR1 SGHTA and CDR2 FQGNSA. Trimming at V came to 5 bases and at J to 4 bases, leaving 10 bases not matched to a gene. The CDR3 nucleotides read TGTGCCAGCAGCCCGATCCGAGCGGGGGGGGGAGAGACCCAGTACTTC. Residues: CASSPIRAGGGETQYF.

This clonotype was observed many times. The V call is TRBV18, the J call TRBJ1-4; the match to TRBD1 covers 10 bases. The CDR3 is 15 amino acids. The V gene end was trimmed by 0 bases and the J gene end by 6 bases; junction bases not matched to a gene: 1. Germline CDR1 is KGHSH and CDR2 is LQKENI. The CDR3, as DNA: TGTGCCAGCTCACCACCAGGACAGGGGGATGAAAAACTGTTTTTT. Protein product: CASSPPGQGDEKLFF. The whole variable domain, remainder taken from reference TRBV18 and TRBJ1-4, is NAGVMQNPRHLVRRRGQEARLRCSPMKGHSHVYWYRQLPEEGLKFMVYLQKENIIDESGMPKERFSAEFPKEGPSILRIQQVVRGDSAAYFCASSPPGQGDEKLFFGSGTQLSVL.

This clonotype was seen more than once but under ten times. The chain is built from TRBV6-1 and TRBJ1-1; 9 bases agree with TRBD1. V was pared by 7 bases and J by 1 base, with 16 bases of the junction left unmatched. The CDR3 length is 18 residues. The germline CDR1 and CDR2 sequences are MNHNS and SASEGT. The CDR3 spells CASTERLQGAIGNTEAFF. In DNA, the CDR3 is TGTGCCAGCACCGAACGCTTACAGGGGGCGATTGGGAACACTGAAGCTTTCTTT.

This clonotype was seen many times. This rearrangement joins TRBV2 to TRBJ2-5; D remains ambiguous. The ends were cut back, 8 bases at V and 0 bases at J, with 1 base in the middle. This CDR3 comprises 10 residues. Germline values: CDR1 SNHLY, CDR2 FYNNEI. CDR3 in DNA: TGTGCCAGCCACCAAGAGACCCAGTACTTC. Its protein product is CASHQETQYF. The variable domain in full, completed from reference TRBV2 and TRBJ2-5, reads EPEVTQTPSHQVTQMGQEVILRCVPISNHLYFYWYRQILGQKVEFLVSFYNNEISEKSEIFDDQFSVERPDGSNFTLKIRSTKLEDSAMYFCASHQETQYFGPGTRLLVL.

The chain recombines TRBV6-5 with TRBJ2-7; D perhaps matches TRBD2 (5 bases). The V end lost 6 bases, the J end lost 2 bases, and 11 bases lay between the germline ends. The CDR3 length is 13 residues. Germline lookup yields CDR1 MNHEY and CDR2 SVGAGI. The CDR3 reads CASRPSGTYEQYF. In nucleotides, the CDR3 is TGTGCCAGCAGGCCCAGCGGAACCTACGAGCAGTACTTC.

The chain uses TRBV7-2 and TRBJ2-7; 13 bases map to TRBD2. V lost 1 base and J lost 2; bases outside the gene matches: 5. This CDR3 region has 17 residues. Per the germline V gene, CDR1 is SGHTA and CDR2 is FQGNSA. For the CDR3, the DNA is TGTGCCAGCAGCTTAGTAGGGACTAGCGGGACCACCTACGAGCAGTACTTC. Its translation is CASSLVGTSGTTYEQYF.

This clonotype occurred many times. The V call is TRBV5-1, the J call TRBJ2-5; TRBD2 matches at 10 bases. This CDR3 is built from 15 residues. Per the germline V gene, CDR1 is SGHRS and CDR2 is YFSETQ. The V and J ends lost 2 bases and 3 bases, in that order; junction bases with no gene match: 4. CDR3 loop: CASSLSGGDEETQYF. CDR3 nucleotides: TGCGCCAGCAGCTTAAGCGGGGGGGACGAAGAGACCCAGTACTTC.

In regard to this clonotype: Given a much more abundant clone one base away, this may be a read error. The chain couples TRBV20-1 to TRBJ2-7; D is unclear. Germline assignment: CDR1 DFQATT and CDR2 SNEGSKA (reference sequence). CDR3 length: 12 residues. The CDR3 reads CRAERTVYEQYF. CDR3 nucleotide sequence: TGCAGGGCTGAAAGGACGGTCTACGAGCAGTACTTC.

On this clonotype: A much larger clonotype is one base distant, so this may be a read error. This chain uses TRBV9 with TRBJ2-3; the D is unclear. Looked up from germline, CDR1 is SGDLS and CDR2 is YYNGEE. There are 16 residues in the CDR3. The CDR3 sequence: CTSSVDPGRGTDTQYF. Written as DNA, the CDR3 is TGTACCAGCAGCGTAGATCCAGGAAGGGGCACAGATACGCAGTATTTT.

At least ten counts were recorded for this clonotype. J is TRBJ1-6 and V is TRBV12-3 or TRBV12-4; tentatively, D is TRBD1 (6 bases). The length of the CDR3 is 15 residues. Trimming removed 6 bases from V and 6 bases from J, with 15 bases in between. The DNA of the CDR3 is TGTGCCAGCAGCCTTGTCGAAGGGGGTAATTCACCCCTCCACTTT. It specifies CASSLVEGGNSPLHF.

Many counts were recorded for this clonotype. The J gene is TRBJ2-3, the V gene TRBV10-3; 7 bases map to TRBD1. Germline lookup yields CDR1 ENHRY and CDR2 SYGVKD. The CDR3 consists of 17 residues. The V and J ends lost 5 bases and 1 base, in that order; junction bases with no gene match: 12. CDR3 sequence: CAISKDVGGMGTDTQYF. CDR3 bases: TGTGCCATCAGTAAGGACGTAGGGGGCATGGGCACAGATACGCAGTATTTT.